One TCR beta chain is described in this entry. The record originates from a study of blood T cell repertoires in COVID-19. In the study overall: COVID-19 samples collected from the United States, Italy and Spain covered acute and convalescent phases. Sample material is recorded as cDNA or gDNA derived from T cells, B-cell-depleted T cells, or PBMCs.

In the original processing: Amplification with reference gene primers provided the estimates of nucleated cell counts. TCRdb's table, derived via immunoSEQ multiplex PCR, lists solely in-frame clones and lacks some. The V and J calls and clone size are taken from that table; D and trimming were inferred from the DNA. The table shows some 13,000 clones, with 85% to 95% occurring only once. V lost 4 bases to trimming and J lost 1 base; unmatched junction nucleotides: 4. The germline V gene has CDR1 KGHSH and CDR2 LQKENI. The CDR3 length is 15 residues. Sequenced input: peripheral blood. This TCR was sampled from a woman aged 70 to 79 with active COVID-19. The chain joins TRBV18 to TRBJ1-1, with 9 bases identical to TRBD1. This chain's CDR3 is CASSLRQGENTEAFF. Written as DNA, the CDR3 is TGTGCCAGCTCACTAAGACAGGGGGAGAACACTGAAGCTTTCTTT.